Only one count was recorded for the clone carrying this TCR beta chain. This sample was taken from a study of CD8+CD57+ T cells in acquired aplastic anemia. Before being chosen for sequencing, patients had shown CD8+CD57+ cell expansion by flow cytometry. Trimming cost V 3 bases and J 5 bases, with 16 bases left between them. The CDR3 consists of 15 residues. Germline V gives CDR1 LNHNV, CDR2 YYDKDF (reference sequence). The use of genomic DNA as template underpinned the TCR beta VDJ and CDR3 profiling. TCRdb used MiXCR to reprocess the reads, holding one entry per CDR3 protein. The sample holds 55,000 to 60,000 distinct CDR3 sequences; around 50% are singletons and the top ten take about 15%.

The sequenced sample was sorted CD4+, CD8+, or CD8+CD57+ T cells (not recorded which) from PBMCs. This clonotype originated in a human donor with aplastic anemia. This chain connects TRBV15 to TRBJ1-1, with a possible D match to TRBD1 (6 bases). The CDR3 DNA is TGTGCCACCAGCAGCTTAGGGGGAGGGGAAACTGAAGCTTTCTTT. Amino acid sequence: CATSSLGGGETEAFF.